The rows below give T cell receptor beta chains drawn from one sample of a study of T cell repertoires in ileal Crohn's disease. Generated by immunoSEQ multiplex PCR, the TCRdb table keeps only in-frame clones and is missing some. Of 15,000 or so clones listed, 70% to 90% are singletons. Sequenced: ileal tissue. These receptor sequences come from an adult with Crohn's disease. Both conserved end residues are part of each CDR3. A D gene is named only where the DNA matches it firmly. Clone size, where shown, is once, few, many, or a class for clones that have expanded.

j_call d_call clone_size v_call cdr3_aa cdr3_nt
TRBJ2-7 NA NA TRBV5-5 CASSLSIGVLSSYEQYF TGTGCCAGCAGCTTGTCTATAGGGGTCCTGAGCTCCTACGAGCAGTACTTC
TRBJ2-7 TRBD1 once TRBV6-4 CASSFRQGNSYEQYF TGTGCCAGCAGCTTCAGACAGGGGAACTCCTACGAGCAGTACTTC
TRBJ2-5 TRBD2 NA TRBV28 CASSPGTSGRTQYF TGTGCCAGCAGCCCCGGGACTAGCGGGAGAACGCAGTACTTC
TRBJ1-3 NA NA TRBV6-6 CASSPLFTGFGNTIYF TGTGCCAGCAGTCCTCTGTTCACAGGTTTTGGAAACACCATATATTTT
TRBJ2-3 NA NA TRBV10-3 CAIRVESTDTQYF TGTGCCATCAGAGTAGAAAGCACAGATACGCAGTATTTT
TRBJ2-3 TRBD2 NA TRBV4-2 CASSQASGRYTDTQYF TGTGCCAGCAGCCAGGCTAGCGGGAGGTACACAGATACGCAGTATTTT
TRBJ1-2 TRBD1 NA TRBV7-9 CASSLSGTGIGYTF TGTGCCAGCAGCTTAAGCGGGACAGGGATCGGCTACACCTTC
TRBJ1-1 TRBD1 NA TRBV2 CASTPQGTGMWTFF TGTGCCAGCACTCCTCAGGGGACAGGGATGTGGACTTTCTTT
TRBJ1-1 NA few TRBV6-5 CASSYSQNTEAFF TGTGCCAGCAGTTACTCACAGAACACTGAAGCTTTCTTT
TRBJ2-5 TRBD1 NA TRBV6-5 CARPDRGAQETQYF TGTGCCCGGCCGGACAGGGGGGCCCAAGAGACCCAGTACTTC